This T cell receptor beta chain derives from a study of shared clonotypes between healthy human individuals. The assay was immunoSEQ multiplex PCR, and TCRdb's table has in-frame clones only and misses some. This sample has about 2.5 million clones, with about 90% found just once. CDR3 length equals 15 residues. Germline V gene sequence: CDR1 LNHDA, CDR2 SQIVND (reference sequence). The junction had 14 bases not matched to a gene; V was cut back by 5 bases and J by 8 bases. The genes are TRBV19 and TRBJ1-2; 7 nucleotides line up with TRBD1. The sample comprised naive CD4+ T cells from PBMCs. Regarding subset: CD45RA+ positively selected. The TCR sequence derives from a man aged 18 to 30 in good health. Some clones in this sample may be carry-over from other donors' samples. The CDR3 reads CASSEPGQPFRGYTF. The CDR3 bases are TGTGCCAGTAGTGAACCGGGACAGCCGTTTAGAGGCTACACCTTC.